Each of the 10 T cell receptor beta chains below was sequenced from the same sample in a study of HIV-infected patients and healthy controls. The repertoire came from unfractionated whole blood and reflected all unsorted peripheral T cells. Around 0.5 ug RNA was reverse transcribed with alpha and beta constant-region primers. Alpha and beta chain libraries were made separately by chain-specific third strand synthesis with multiplexing indices. TCRdb re-analysed the 5' RACE reads in MiXCR, keeping a single row per CDR3 protein. The repertoire holds 15,000 to 20,000 distinct CDR3 sequences, almost 9% seen once, with roughly 2.7% in the top ten. Sequences were obtained from blood. All receptors come from an adult in good health.

By sample share, this clonotype is medium-sized (0.01 to 0.1%). The rearrangement uses TRBV20-1 and TRBJ1-5, with D unresolved. Trimming left V 5 bases short and J 5 bases short, with 16 bases between. The CDR3 contains 14 residues. Germline loops: CDR1 DFQATT, CDR2 SNEGSKA (reference sequence). The chain's CDR3 is CSAPEGSGYQPQHF. CDR3 coding DNA: TGCAGTGCTCCTGAGGGTAGCGGGTATCAGCCCCAGCATTTT.

By share, this clonotype counts as medium-sized. The rearrangement uses TRBV9 and TRBJ2-7; 7 bases are shared with TRBD1. The ends lost 4 bases at V and 2 bases at J; junction bases unmatched: 9. Per germline, CDR1 SGDLS and CDR2 YYNGEE. This CDR3 has 15 amino acids. The CDR3: CASSPRTGETYEQYF. Here the CDR3 DNA reads TGTGCCAGCAGCCCCCGGACAGGTGAGACCTACGAGCAGTACTTC.

The table lists this clonotype with many counts. This chain connects TRBV12-3 or TRBV12-4 to TRBJ2-3; D unresolved. Trimming cost V 7 bases and J 0 bases, with 11 bases left between them. The CDR3 consists of 14 residues. The CDR3 DNA reads as TGTGCCAGCACCGCTGGTCCTAGCACAGATACGCAGTATTTT. This translates into CASTAGPSTDTQYF.

In this sample, this clonotype turned up many times. The V and J genes are TRBV7-2 and TRBJ1-5; D gene ambiguous. This CDR3 contains 16 residues. Trimming took 4 bases from V and 2 from J, leaving 15 bases between them. Germline CDR1 is SGHTA and CDR2 is FQGNSA. The CDR3 reads CASSSVVGGGNQPQHF. As DNA, the CDR3 is TGTGCCAGCAGCTCCGTTGTGGGAGGAGGCAATCAGCCCCAGCATTTT.

This clonotype was detected many times. The chain combines TRBV28 with TRBJ1-1, with D perhaps matching TRBD1 (5 bases). V lost 6 bases and J lost 1, with 18 bases in between. CDR3 length: 16 residues. Germline-derived CDR1 and CDR2 are MDHEN and SYDVKM. As DNA, the CDR3 is TGTGCCAGCAGAAATACAGTTGGGGCCTCGAACACTGAAGCTTTCTTT. Translation: CASRNTVGASNTEAFF.

This clonotype has a count of ten or more. The chain uses TRBV3-1 and TRBJ1-3; D gene ambiguous. Trimming cost V 4 bases and J 1 base, with 14 bases left between them. This CDR3 contains 16 residues. Germline V gene lookup returns CDR1 LGHDT and CDR2 YNNKEL (reference sequence). In DNA form, the CDR3 reads TGTGCCAGCAGCCGACTGACAACGAATTCTGGAAACACCATATATTTT. As protein: CASSRLTTNSGNTIYF. Supplemented by reference TRBV3-1 and TRBJ1-3, the full variable domain reads DTAVSQTPKYLVTQMGNDKSIKCEQNLGHDTMYWYKQDSKKFLKIMFSYNNKELIINETVPNRFSPKSPDKAHLNLHINSLELGDSAVYFCASSRLTTNSGNTIYFGEGSWLTVV.

By share of the sample, this clonotype is medium-sized. The J gene is TRBJ2-2, the V gene TRBV7-2, with D perhaps TRBD1 or TRBD2 (5 bases each). This CDR3 spans 14 amino acids. The germline V and J ends were trimmed by 5 bases and 0 bases, with 7 bases remaining between them. Germline values: CDR1 SGHTA, CDR2 FQGNSA. In DNA, the CDR3 is TGTGCCAGCAGCCGGGACGCGAACACCGGGGAGCTGTTTTTT. Protein product: CASSRDANTGELFF.

This clonotype has a count of ten or more. This chain links TRBV6-2 or TRBV6-3 with TRBJ1-1; perhaps TRBD1 as D (6 bases). CDR1 and CDR2 (germline): MNHEY, SVGEGT. The CDR3 has 15 residues. Trimming removed 4 bases from V and 4 bases from J, with 16 bases in between. The CDR3 nucleotides are TGTGCCAGCAGTTTGTGGAGGGGGAGAATCACTGAAGCTTTCTTT. Translated: CASSLWRGRITEAFF.

The CDR3 is CASSLGGRVSEQFF. In DNA, the CDR3 is TGTGCCAGCAGTTTGGGCGGGAGGGTGAGTGAGCAGTTCTTC. The chain couples TRBV12-3 or TRBV12-4 to TRBJ2-1; 9 bases align to TRBD2. The CDR3 totals 14 residues. V lost 3 bases and J lost 9; bases outside the gene matches: 6.

The J gene is TRBJ2-3, the V gene TRBV12-3 or TRBV12-4; TRBD2 aligns across 7 bases. The CDR3 spans 16 residues. With 6 bases clipped from V and 6 bases from J, the junction kept 15 bases outside the gene matches. The CDR3 loop is CASRPNPGLEGDTQYF. The CDR3 DNA sequence: TGTGCCAGCAGACCTAACCCTGGACTAGAGGGGGATACGCAGTATTTT.